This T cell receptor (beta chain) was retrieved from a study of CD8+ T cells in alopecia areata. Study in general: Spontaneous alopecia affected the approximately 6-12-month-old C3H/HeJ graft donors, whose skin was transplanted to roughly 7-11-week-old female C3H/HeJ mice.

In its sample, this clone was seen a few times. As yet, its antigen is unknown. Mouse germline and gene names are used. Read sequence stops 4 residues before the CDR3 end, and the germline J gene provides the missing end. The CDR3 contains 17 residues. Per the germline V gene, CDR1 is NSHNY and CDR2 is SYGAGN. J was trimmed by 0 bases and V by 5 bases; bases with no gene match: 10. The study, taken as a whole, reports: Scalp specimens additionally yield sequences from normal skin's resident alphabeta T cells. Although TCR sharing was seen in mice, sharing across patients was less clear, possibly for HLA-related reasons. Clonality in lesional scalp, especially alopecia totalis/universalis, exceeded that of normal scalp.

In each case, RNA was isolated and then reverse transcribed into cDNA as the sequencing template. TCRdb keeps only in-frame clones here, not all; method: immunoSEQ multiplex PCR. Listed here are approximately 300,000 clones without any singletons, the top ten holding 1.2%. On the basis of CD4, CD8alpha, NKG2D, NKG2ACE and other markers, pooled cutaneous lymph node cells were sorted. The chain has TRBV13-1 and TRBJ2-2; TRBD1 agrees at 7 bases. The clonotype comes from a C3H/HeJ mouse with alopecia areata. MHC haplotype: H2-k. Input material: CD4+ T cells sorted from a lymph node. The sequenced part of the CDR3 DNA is TGTGCCAGCAGGGCCCCGGGACAGACGACAAACACCGGG. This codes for CASRAPGQTTNTG. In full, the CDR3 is CASRAPGQTTNTGQLYF.